Listed here are 27 T cell receptor beta chains from one sample, sequenced in a study of T cells after yellow fever vaccination. TCRdb reprocessed the 5' RACE reads via MiXCR and lists one record per CDR3 protein. The repertoire holds about 300,000 distinct CDR3 sequences, with roughly 7% as singletons. Specimen: PBMCs, collected about 49 days after the first yellow fever vaccination. Receptors originate from a man aged 18 to 30 who received the YFV17D yellow fever vaccine.

This sequence joins TRBV30 and TRBJ2-7, with a tentative D call TRBD1 (5 bases). The CDR3 runs to 13 residues. CDR1 and CDR2 (germline): GTSNPN, SVGIG (reference sequence). V was cut by 5 bases and J by 4 bases, with 15 bases left in between. The CDR3 DNA sequence: TGTGCCTGGTCGCCTGACAGAGCTTACGAGCAGTACTTC. Its protein is CAWSPDRAYEQYF.

The chain couples TRBV18 to TRBJ2-7, with 7 bases identical to TRBD1. V dropped 4 bases and J dropped 3; count of bases not matched to a gene: 12. This CDR3 has 16 residues. Germline values: CDR1 KGHSH, CDR2 LQKENI. In DNA form, the CDR3 reads TGTGCCAGCTCACGCGCCACCGGGACAGAGTACTACGAGCAGTACTTC. This codes for CASSRATGTEYYEQYF.

In this sample, this clonotype turned up a few times. The chain carries TRBV11-2 and TRBJ1-6; a possible D gene is TRBD1 (5 bases). This CDR3 is built from 15 residues. The germline CDR1 and CDR2 sequences are SGHAT and FQNNGV. The V and J ends lost 5 bases and 10 bases respectively, with 18 bases between them. CDR3 sequence: CASSTMGGVGSPLHF. The DNA for the CDR3 is TGTGCCAGCAGCACCATGGGAGGGGTTGGGTCACCCCTCCACTTT.

This clonotype has just a few counts. The chain employs TRBV20-1 and TRBJ2-7, with 10 bases lining up with TRBD1. V lost 3 bases to trimming and J lost 3 bases; unmatched junction nucleotides: 2. The CDR3 has 13 amino acids. The germline CDR1 and CDR2 sequences are DFQATT and SNEGSKA (reference sequence). CDR3 bases: TGCAGTGCTAGTGGGGACAGGGGCTACGAGCAGTACTTC. Protein sequence: CSASGDRGYEQYF.

This clonotype appeared a few times. The chain carries TRBV20-1 and TRBJ2-2; D is unresolved. Trimming cost V 3 bases and J 5 bases, with 10 bases left between them. In germline, CDR1 is DFQATT, CDR2 SNEGSKA (reference sequence). This CDR3 has 13 amino acids. CDR3 residues: CSARWALTGELFF. The CDR3 DNA reads TGCAGTGCTAGGTGGGCTCTAACCGGGGAGCTGTTTTTT.

This chain joins TRBV13 and TRBJ2-7; D gene unclear. The CDR3 loop spans 15 amino acids. V lost 2 bases to trimming and J lost 2 bases, with 13 bases between them. The germline V gene has CDR1 PRHDT and CDR2 FYEKMQ (reference sequence). CDR3 in DNA: TGTGCCAGCAGCTTACCCCCTAACCCTACCTACGAGCAGTACTTC. Its translation is CASSLPPNPTYEQYF.

This clonotype was recorded at least ten times. V usage is TRBV25-1 and J usage is TRBJ1-1, with D tentatively TRBD1 (6 bases). Germline CDR1 reads MGHDK; CDR2 reads SYGVNS. The CDR3 is made up of 14 amino acids. The V end was cut by 6 bases, the J end by 4 bases, with 15 bases between. The CDR3 DNA reads TGTGCCAGCAGAGTCGGGGGCGGGGGCACTGAAGCTTTCTTT. Its translation is CASRVGGGGTEAFF.

V usage is TRBV12-3 or TRBV12-4 and J usage is TRBJ2-5, with 9 bases aligning to TRBD1. The CDR3 is made up of 14 amino acids. V was pared by 6 bases and J by 9 bases, with 11 bases of the junction left unmatched. The DNA of the CDR3 is TGTGCCAGCAGCCGACAGGGGGGAGGAGGGTCCCAGTACTTC. As protein: CASSRQGGGGSQYF.

The chain employs TRBV20-1 and TRBJ2-1, with 12 bases lining up with TRBD2. Germline V CDR1 and CDR2: DFQATT, SNEGSKA (reference sequence). J lost 10 bases, V lost 5 bases, and 9 bases had no gene match. This CDR3 has 14 residues. The CDR3, as DNA: TGCAGTGCTCTAGCGGGGGGGACTTTGGGGGAGCAGTTCTTC. This encodes CSALAGGTLGEQFF.

In this sample, this clonotype turned up a few times. An end of the junction does not agree with germline; a read error may underlie this. The CDR3 here is CSARDLGTSAKVF. CDR3 DNA: TGCAGTGCTAGAGATTTAGGGACTAGCGCCAAGGTGTTC. The gene calls are TRBV20-1 and TRBJ2-5, with TRBD2 identical over 10 bases. CDR3 length: 13 residues. Germline CDR1 DFQATT, CDR2 SNEGSKA (reference sequence).

The genes are TRBV4-1 and TRBJ1-1; D gene unclear. CDR1 MGHRA and CDR2 YSYEKL come from the germline V gene. The CDR3 runs 14 residues. V was cut by 1 base and J by 1 base, with 7 bases left in between. The CDR3 sequence: CASSQVRRNTEAFF. The CDR3 coding sequence is TGCGCCAGCAGCCAAGTTAGAAGGAACACTGAAGCTTTCTTT.

CDR3 nucleotides: TGCGCCAGCAGCTTGGTCGGCGGGGGATTCGAGACCCAGTACTTC. It specifies CASSLVGGGFETQYF. The chain uses TRBV5-1 and TRBJ2-5, with 7 bases aligning to TRBD2. The CDR3 has 15 amino acids. The junction had 7 bases not matched to a gene; V was cut back by 0 bases and J by 5 bases. In germline, CDR1 is SGHRS, CDR2 YFSETQ.

This clonotype was seen many times. The V call is TRBV5-1, the J call TRBJ1-1; D gene uncertain. This CDR3 region has 13 residues. Trimming cost V 4 bases and J 0 bases, with 7 bases left between them. Germline V lookup: CDR1 SGHRS, CDR2 YFSETQ. The CDR3 DNA follows: TGCGCCAGCAGCCTCCGATTGAACACTGAAGCTTTCTTT. Protein: CASSLRLNTEAFF. Full variable domain (outside the CDR3, taken from reference TRBV5-1 and TRBJ1-1): KAGVTQTPRYLIKTRGQQVTLSCSPISGHRSVSWYQQTPGQGLQFLFEYFSETQRNKGNFPGRFSGRQFSNSRSEMNVSTLELGDSALYLCASSLRLNTEAFFGQGTRLTVV.

This clonotype has only a few counts. The V call is TRBV28, the J call TRBJ2-7, with a weak D call TRBD1 (6 bases). The CDR3 loop spans 13 amino acids. Trimming removed 5 bases at V and 6 bases at J, with 14 bases between. CDR1 is MDHEN and CDR2 is SYDVKM in the germline V gene. Here the CDR3 DNA reads TGTGCCAGCAGTGGAGAGGGGGACGCCGAGCAGTACGTC. As protein: CASSGEGDAEQYV.

This clonotype was recorded at least ten times. The V call is TRBV4-3, the J call TRBJ2-1; no reliable D call. V dropped 0 bases and J dropped 2 bases, with 8 bases sitting between them. This CDR3 contains 15 residues. Germline CDR1 is LGHNA and CDR2 is YSLEER. The CDR3 protein is CASSQEAVTYNEQFF. In DNA form, the CDR3 reads TGCGCCAGCAGCCAAGAGGCAGTTACCTACAATGAGCAGTTCTTC.

The V and J genes are TRBV7-6 and TRBJ2-3; TRBD1 might be the D (5 bases). Per germline, CDR1 SGHVS and CDR2 FNYEAQ. The CDR3 contains 16 residues. V was trimmed by 6 bases and J by 0 bases, leaving 16 bases between them. CDR3 sequence reads: CASSGRVGASTDTQYF. The CDR3 DNA follows: TGTGCCAGCAGTGGTAGGGTAGGGGCTAGCACAGATACGCAGTATTTT.

The chain links TRBV12-3 or TRBV12-4 to TRBJ2-7, with no clear D. This CDR3 spans 11 amino acids. CDR3 in amino acids: CASSRGYEKYV. The CDR3 region has the DNA TGTGCCAGCAGCCGAGGCTACGAGAAGTACGTC.

In its sample, this clonotype was seen a few times. The V and J genes are TRBV4-2 and TRBJ2-5; D ambiguous. Trimming removed 4 bases from V and 0 bases from J, with 9 bases in between. There are 14 residues in the CDR3. The germline CDR1 and CDR2 sequences are LGHNA and YNFKEQ. For the CDR3, the DNA is TGTGCCAGCAGCCCTCAGGACGACCAAGAGACCCAGTACTTC. Translating it yields CASSPQDDQETQYF.

This clonotype was recorded only once. The junction departs from the called germline gene at one end, perhaps through a read error. This chain links TRBV5-1 with TRBJ2-2, with D perhaps TRBD2 (6 bases). This CDR3 region has 15 residues. The germline CDR1 and CDR2 sequences are SGHRS and YFSETQ. The CDR3 sequence: CASSSVGQTGGELVF. CDR3 nucleotide sequence: TGCGCCAGCAGCTCCGTTGGACAAACTGGCGGGGAGCTGGTTTTT. The full variable domain, with the rest looked up from reference TRBV5-1 and TRBJ2-2, is KAGVTQTPRYLIKTRGQQVTLSCSPISGHRSVSWYQQTPGQGLQFLFEYFSETQRNKGNFPGRFSGRQFSNSRSEMNVSTLELGDSALYLCASSSVGQTGGELVFGEGSRLTVL.

This clonotype was detected ten times or more. This rearrangement joins TRBV24-1 to TRBJ2-3; D is perhaps TRBD2 (5 bases). Germline V gene sequence: CDR1 KGHDR, CDR2 SFDVKD. Trimming shortened V by 4 bases and J by 1 base, and 11 bases separated the two germline ends. CDR3 size: 15 residues. The CDR3 loop is CATSDPFGGTDTQYF. Written as DNA, the CDR3 is TGTGCCACCAGTGACCCGTTCGGGGGCACAGATACGCAGTATTTT.

This clonotype appeared a few times. The rearrangement joins TRBV5-4 to TRBJ2-1; D may match TRBD1 or TRBD2 (5 bases each). Trimming removed 4 bases from V and 8 bases from J, with 19 bases in between. The CDR3 spans 15 residues. From germline, CDR1 is SGHNT and CDR2 YYREEE (reference sequence). The chain's CDR3 is CASSHLGPRLDEQFF. The CDR3 DNA is TGTGCCAGCAGCCACCTGGGACCCCGTCTGGATGAGCAGTTCTTC.

The chain uses TRBV7-2 and TRBJ2-3; D is unresolved. The CDR3 is 14 residues long. From germline, CDR1 is SGHTA and CDR2 FQGNSA. With 3 bases removed from V and 0 bases from J, the gap between germline ends came to 7 bases. The CDR3 DNA sequence: TGTGCCAGCAGCTTCAGATCTAGCACAGATACGCAGTATTTT. Amino acids: CASSFRSSTDTQYF. The entire variable domain, with the rest obtained from reference TRBV7-2 and TRBJ2-3, is as follows: GAGVSQSPSNKVTEKGKDVELRCDPISGHTALYWYRQSLGQGLEFLIYFQGNSAPDKSGLPSDRFSAERTGGSVSTLTIQRTQQEDSAVYLCASSFRSSTDTQYFGPGTRLTVL.

With respect to this clonotype: A much larger clone differs by one base, so this may be a read error. The rearrangement links TRBV5-6 to TRBJ2-3, with 7 bases that match TRBD1. The trim removed 2 bases at V and 2 bases at J, leaving 2 bases unmatched. Germline V gives CDR1 SGHDT, CDR2 YYEEEE. This CDR3 contains 14 residues. CDR3 in amino acids: CASSFGTATDTQYF. CDR3 DNA sequence: TGTGCCAGCAGCTTTGGGACAGCCACAGATACGCAGTATTTT.

The chain joins TRBV29-1 to TRBJ2-7, with TRBD1 identical over 8 bases. Trimming at V came to 4 bases and at J to 5 bases, leaving 13 bases not matched to a gene. CDR3 length equals 15 residues. Germline-derived CDR1 and CDR2 are SQVTM and ANQGSEA. CDR3: CSVAAGGTGVNEQYF. Here the CDR3 DNA reads TGCAGCGTTGCCGCAGGTGGGACAGGCGTAAACGAGCAGTACTTC.

The chain couples TRBV6-5 to TRBJ1-5; 9 bases line up with TRBD1. J lost 3 bases, V lost 2 bases, and 8 bases had no gene match. Germline V gene sequence: CDR1 MNHEY, CDR2 SVGAGI. CDR3 length equals 17 residues. In DNA, the CDR3 is TGTGCCAGCAGTTACACAAGGACAGGGGCCCTCAATCAGCCCCAGCATTTT. This translates into CASSYTRTGALNQPQHF.

This sequence joins TRBV20-1 and TRBJ2-3; possible D gene TRBD1, 6 bases. Germline assignment: CDR1 DFQATT and CDR2 SNEGSKA (reference sequence). The CDR3 runs 14 residues. V lost 6 bases and J 1 base, leaving 14 bases between the germline ends. In DNA form, the CDR3 reads TGCAGTGCCCCAAACCAGGGGCGCACAGATACGCAGTATTTT. Its protein is CSAPNQGRTDTQYF.

This sequence joins TRBV6-5 and TRBJ2-3; D gene unclear. There are 13 residues in the CDR3. The germline CDR1 and CDR2 sequences are MNHEY and SVGAGI. The V and J ends lost 4 bases and 6 bases respectively, with 11 bases between them. In DNA, the CDR3 is TGTGCCAGCAGTTCCCTCGGACGGGATACGCAGTATTTT. Translated: CASSSLGRDTQYF.